This TCR beta chain is from a study of control samples from healthy donors and cancer patients. Generated by immunoSEQ multiplex PCR, the TCRdb table keeps only in-frame clones and is missing some. The sample has about 69,000 clones, more than 70% seen once. The junction had 3 bases not matched to a gene; V was cut back by 8 bases and J by 1 base. The germline V gene encodes CDR1 MNHEY and CDR2 SMNVEV (reference sequence). The CDR3 length is 13 residues. Source material: PBMCs. The chain carries TRBV27 and TRBJ2-7; 9 bases align to TRBD1. This clonotype originated in a man between 60 and 75 years old with colorectal cancer. The CDR3 loop reads CASSGTGSYEQYF. The CDR3 DNA is TGTGCCAGCTCCGGGACAGGGTCCTACGAGCAGTACTTC.